The 27 T cell receptor beta chains reported below all come from one sample, sequenced in a study of identical twins. In TCRdb, the 5' RACE reads were re-called with MiXCR into one record per CDR3 protein. The table shows roughly 480,000 distinct CDR3 sequences, with 20% to 25% occurring only once. Separately, the same data were catalogued under a study of T cells expressing NK-cell markers.

The material sequenced was CD4+ T cells sorted from blood. Receptor source: a young woman in good health.

The rearrangement links TRBV6-1 to TRBJ2-7; TRBD2 matches at 7 bases. This CDR3 has 14 residues. Unmatched junction bases numbered 9, after V lost 6 bases and J lost 4 bases. The germline gives CDR1 MNHNS, CDR2 SASEGT. The CDR3 protein is CASSKPGTIYEQYF. The CDR3 coding sequence is TGTGCCAGCAGCAAGCCCGGGACTATATACGAGCAGTACTTC.

This clonotype was detected a few times. The V call is TRBV2, the J call TRBJ2-1; no reliable D call. CDR1 is SNHLY, CDR2 FYNNEI, per germline. CDR3 length equals 13 residues. The germline V and J ends were trimmed by 1 base and 10 bases, with 11 bases remaining between them. CDR3: CASSEEVIGEQFF. In DNA, the CDR3 is TGTGCCAGCAGTGAAGAGGTAATCGGGGAGCAGTTCTTC.

About this clonotype: The junction departs from germline at one end; a sequencing error may be responsible. The chain uses TRBV7-2 and TRBJ1-2; 7 nucleotides line up with TRBD1. In germline, CDR1 is SGHTA, CDR2 FQGNSA. This CDR3 region has 14 residues. In nucleotides, the CDR3 is TGTGCCAGCAGCTTGGGACAGAGGGATTATGGCTACAGCTTC. Residues: CASSLGQRDYGYSF.

The chain employs TRBV20-1 and TRBJ2-2; 11 bases map to TRBD1. The V gene end was trimmed by 6 bases and the J gene end by 4 bases; junction bases not matched to a gene: 7. The CDR3 runs to 15 residues. Germline V lookup: CDR1 DFQATT, CDR2 SNEGSKA (reference sequence). The CDR3 DNA reads TGCAGTGCCACCGGGACAGGGGGGAGCACCGGGGAGCTGTTTTTT. This translates into CSATGTGGSTGELFF.

V is TRBV24-1 and J is TRBJ2-5, with D unresolved. The V gene's germline CDR1 is KGHDR and CDR2 SFDVKD. The CDR3 is made up of 15 amino acids. Trimming stripped 9 bases from V and 3 bases from J, with 19 bases between. The CDR3 DNA is TGTGCCACCTCAAAGGGCCTTGGCGGTAAAGAGACCCAGTACTTC. This encodes CATSKGLGGKETQYF.

The gene calls are TRBV7-9 and TRBJ2-1; a possible D gene is TRBD2 (6 bases). CDR1 is SEHNR and CDR2 is FQNEAQ in the germline V gene (reference sequence). The CDR3 loop spans 14 amino acids. Trimming cost V 5 bases and J 7 bases, with 15 bases left between them. CDR3 coding DNA: TGTGCCAGCAGCCCCCTCGGGGGTCGGAATGAGCAGTTCTTC. Translated: CASSPLGGRNEQFF.

This rearrangement joins TRBV6-5 to TRBJ1-1; weak D call: TRBD1 (5 bases). Germline CDR1 is MNHEY and CDR2 is SVGAGI. V was trimmed by 0 bases and J by 1 base, leaving 12 bases between them. The CDR3 totals 16 residues. The DNA of the CDR3 is TGTGCCAGCAGTTACTCTAAGGAAAGGGGGAACACTGAAGCTTTCTTT. Translation: CASSYSKERGNTEAFF.

The V gene is TRBV7-2, the J gene TRBJ2-1; TRBD2 might be the D (6 bases). Germline values: CDR1 SGHTA, CDR2 FQGNSA. The CDR3 spans 12 residues. The V gene lost 0 bases and the J gene lost 9 bases, with 6 bases spanning the gap. DNA of the CDR3: TGTGCCAGCAGCTTAGCGCGGGGTGAGCAGTTCTTC. Encoded protein: CASSLARGEQFF.

CDR3 bases: TGTGCCAGCAGCTTAGGATTAGACAGGGGGCGTGGAGGGGCCAACGTCCTGACTTTC. This encodes CASSLGLDRGRGGANVLTF. The chain couples TRBV11-1 to TRBJ2-6, with TRBD1 matching over 10 bases. Germline CDR1 SGHAT, CDR2 FQDESV (reference sequence). The CDR3 spans 19 residues. The junction had 10 bases not matched to a gene; V was cut back by 1 base and J by 4 bases.

The gene calls are TRBV4-2 and TRBJ2-7; D remains unclear. CDR3 length: 13 amino acids. V dropped 0 bases and J dropped 5 bases, with 8 bases sitting between them. Germline V gives CDR1 LGHNA, CDR2 YNFKEQ. The CDR3 spells CASSQDIRDEQYF. For the CDR3, the DNA is TGTGCCAGCAGCCAAGACATTAGGGACGAGCAGTACTTC.

The J gene is TRBJ1-1, the V gene TRBV10-3; no clear D. Germline CDR1 reads ENHRY; CDR2 reads SYGVKD. Trimming took off 3 bases at V and 5 bases at J, with 7 bases between the two ends. The CDR3 contains 12 residues. The CDR3 loop reads CAISEFGTEAFF. CDR3 DNA sequence: TGTGCCATCAGTGAATTTGGGACTGAAGCTTTCTTT.

This clonotype was found a few times. The V and J genes are TRBV6-1 and TRBJ2-7; the match to TRBD1 covers 10 bases. Looked up from germline, CDR1 is MNHNS and CDR2 is SASEGT. This CDR3 has 14 amino acids. The junction had 6 bases not matched to a gene; V was cut back by 5 bases and J by 5 bases. The CDR3 nucleotides are TGTGCCAGCAGTCCCGGGACAGGGGTTCACGAGCAGTACTTC. It translates to CASSPGTGVHEQYF.

The chain uses TRBV7-2 and TRBJ2-1, with TRBD2 as a possible D gene (6 bases). Between the trimmed V and J ends, which lost 1 base and 12 bases, there was a span of 16 bases. The CDR3 covers 14 residues. Germline V gives CDR1 SGHTA, CDR2 FQGNSA. In DNA, the CDR3 is TGTGCCAGCAGCTTAGGGCGGGAAGGAGCGGGGCAGTTCTTC. It is translated as CASSLGREGAGQFF.

This sequence joins TRBV10-3 and TRBJ2-7; 9 bases are shared with TRBD1. From germline, CDR1 is ENHRY and CDR2 SYGVKD. Germline trimming cut 4 bases from V and 2 bases from J; bases unmatched to any gene: 6. The CDR3 spans 15 residues. The CDR3 DNA sequence: TGTGCCATCAGTGGGGACAGGGATAAGGCCTACGAGCAGTACTTC. Its protein product is CAISGDRDKAYEQYF.

The rearrangement uses TRBV29-1 and TRBJ2-3; D gene unclear. Germline CDR1 and CDR2: SQVTM and ANQGSEA. The CDR3 covers 16 residues. V was cut by 6 bases and J by 2 bases, with 21 bases left in between. DNA for the CDR3: TGCAGCGTAGGCAAACCCCTCAAAAAGGACACAGATACGCAGTATTTT. As protein: CSVGKPLKKDTDTQYF.

This clonotype was observed at least ten times. The chain combines TRBV12-3 or TRBV12-4 with TRBJ2-2; no clear D. V lost 6 bases to trimming and J lost 3 bases, with 8 bases between them. The CDR3 is 13 amino acids. CDR3 DNA: TGTGCCAGCAGACCACAAGACACCGGGGAGCTGTTTTTT. As protein: CASRPQDTGELFF.

The chain carries TRBV3-1 and TRBJ1-2; D is undetermined. Trimming took off 0 bases at V and 7 bases at J, with 12 bases between the two ends. The CDR3 length is 14 residues. In germline, CDR1 is LGHDT, CDR2 YNNKEL (reference sequence). CDR3 protein: CASSQEAAGGGYTF. As DNA, the CDR3 is TGTGCCAGCAGCCAAGAGGCGGCAGGCGGTGGCTACACCTTC.

This chain uses TRBV5-1 with TRBJ2-1; tentatively, D is TRBD1 or TRBD2 (5 bases each). The CDR3 runs to 15 residues. Germline V lookup: CDR1 SGHRS, CDR2 YFSETQ. V was shortened by 2 bases and J by 5 bases, with 14 bases between the two germline ends. This CDR3 reads CASSFQTGQDNEQFF. The CDR3 DNA sequence: TGCGCCAGCAGCTTCCAGACGGGGCAGGACAATGAGCAGTTCTTC.

The gene calls are TRBV5-1 and TRBJ1-5; D perhaps matches TRBD1 (5 bases). The CDR3 runs 14 residues. Germline CDR1 is SGHRS and CDR2 is YFSETQ. Deletions cut 0 bases from V and 6 bases from J, with 10 bases between. The CDR3 reads CASSLGQGIQPQHF. The CDR3 DNA sequence: TGCGCCAGCAGCTTGGGGCAGGGAATTCAGCCCCAGCATTTT. The full variable domain, its missing parts supplied by reference TRBV5-1 and TRBJ1-5, is KAGVTQTPRYLIKTRGQQVTLSCSPISGHRSVSWYQQTPGQGLQFLFEYFSETQRNKGNFPGRFSGRQFSNSRSEMNVSTLELGDSALYLCASSLGQGIQPQHFGDGTRLSIL.

V is TRBV27 and J is TRBJ2-1; TRBD1 aligns across 8 bases. V dropped 5 bases and J dropped 7; count of bases not matched to a gene: 1. This CDR3 spans 12 amino acids. Per the germline V gene, CDR1 is MNHEY and CDR2 is SMNVEV (reference sequence). CDR3 in amino acids: CASSRTGNEQFF. DNA for the CDR3: TGTGCCAGCAGTAGGACAGGGAATGAGCAGTTCTTC.

This chain joins TRBV28 and TRBJ2-3; 10 bases map to TRBD1. Germline lookup yields CDR1 MDHEN and CDR2 SYDVKM. Trimming cost V 7 bases and J 3 bases; bases outside gene matches: 19. The CDR3 is 19 amino acids. In DNA form, the CDR3 reads TGTGCCAGCACCCCAACCTCGGGACAGGGGTTAGTGGGGACAGATACGCAGTATTTT. Translation gives CASTPTSGQGLVGTDTQYF.

This clonotype appeared a few times. This chain joins TRBV5-1 and TRBJ2-7; 7 positions agree with TRBD1. CDR1 SGHRS and CDR2 YFSETQ come from the germline V gene. Trimming cost V 2 bases and J 4 bases; bases outside gene matches: 6. The CDR3 runs 14 residues. In DNA, the CDR3 is TGCGCCAGCAGCTTAAAGGACAGGTTTTACGAGCAGTACTTC. It translates to CASSLKDRFYEQYF.

At least ten counts were recorded for this clonotype. J is TRBJ2-3 and V is TRBV12-3 or TRBV12-4; a weak D match, TRBD2 (5 bases). The CDR3 is 15 residues long. The germline V and J ends were trimmed by 5 bases and 3 bases, with 15 bases remaining between them. CDR3 amino acids: CASSRSGTLTDTQYF. The CDR3, as DNA: TGTGCCAGCAGTCGCTCGGGAACCCTTACAGATACGCAGTATTTT.

This clonotype occurred a few times. The chain joins TRBV15 to TRBJ1-3; D is perhaps TRBD1 (6 bases). Germline CDR1 reads LNHNV; CDR2 reads YYDKDF (reference sequence). The V and J ends lost 8 bases and 2 bases respectively, with 7 bases between them. The CDR3 runs to 12 residues. The CDR3 is CATGQPGNTIYF. The CDR3 nucleotides are TGTGCCACCGGACAGCCTGGAAACACCATATATTTT.

In its sample, this clonotype was seen many times. The genes are TRBV6-6 and TRBJ2-3; D unresolved. V was clipped by 6 bases and J by 6 bases, with 10 bases between them. The length of the CDR3 is 12 residues. CDR1 and CDR2 from the germline V gene are MNHNY and SVGAGI (reference sequence). CDR3: CASRGGPDTQYF. The CDR3 DNA reads as TGTGCCAGCAGGGGCGGTCCGGATACGCAGTATTTT.

The chain links TRBV12-3 or TRBV12-4 to TRBJ2-3; D call uncertain. The CDR3 contains 12 residues. The germline V and J ends were trimmed by 6 bases and 4 bases, with 8 bases remaining between them. The DNA of the CDR3 is TGTGCCAGCAGCCGAAGGTCAGATACGCAGTATTTT. It yields the protein CASSRRSDTQYF.

This clonotype was seen many times. The chain combines TRBV20-1 with TRBJ1-1, with 7 nucleotides matching TRBD1. The CDR3 is 14 residues long. The junction had 12 bases not matched to a gene; V was cut back by 6 bases and J by 5 bases. CDR1 and CDR2 from the germline V gene are DFQATT and SNEGSKA (reference sequence). The chain's CDR3 is CSATKSTGITEAFF. The CDR3, as DNA: TGCAGTGCCACTAAATCGACAGGGATAACTGAAGCTTTCTTT.